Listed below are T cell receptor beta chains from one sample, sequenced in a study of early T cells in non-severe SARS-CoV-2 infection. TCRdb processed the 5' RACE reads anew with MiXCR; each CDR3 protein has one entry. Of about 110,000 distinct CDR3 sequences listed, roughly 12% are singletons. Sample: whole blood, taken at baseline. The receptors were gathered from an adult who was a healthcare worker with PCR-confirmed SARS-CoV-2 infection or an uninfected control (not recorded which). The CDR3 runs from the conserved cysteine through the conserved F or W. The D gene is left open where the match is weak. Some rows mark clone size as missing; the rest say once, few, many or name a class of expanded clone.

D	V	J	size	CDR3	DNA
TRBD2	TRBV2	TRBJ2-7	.	CASSESPTSGFSYEQYF	TGTGCCAGCAGTGAAAGCCCGACTAGCGGGTTTTCCTACGAGCAGTACTTC
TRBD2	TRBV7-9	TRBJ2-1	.	CASSALAGVRVHEQFF	TGTGCCAGCAGCGCATTAGCGGGAGTCAGAGTCCATGAGCAGTTCTTC
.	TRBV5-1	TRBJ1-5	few	CASSESPNQPQHF	TGCGCCAGCAGCGAGAGTCCCAATCAGCCCCAGCATTTT
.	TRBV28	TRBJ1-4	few	CASSPSDQGEKLFF	TGTGCCAGCAGTCCAAGCGACCAGGGGGAAAAACTGTTTTTT
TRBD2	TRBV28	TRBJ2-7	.	CASRGTSGTYEQYF	TGTGCCAGCCGCGGGACTAGCGGGACCTACGAGCAGTACTTC
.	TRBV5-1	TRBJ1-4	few	CASRNRGNEKLFF	TGCGCCAGCAGGAACCGAGGCAATGAAAAACTGTTTTTT
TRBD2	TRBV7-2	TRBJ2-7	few	CASSTLPGLVYEQYF	TGTGCCAGCAGCACTCTCCCTGGACTAGTCTACGAGCAGTACTTC
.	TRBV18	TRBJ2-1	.	CASSLLSEQFF	TGTGCCAGCTCACTTTTAAGTGAGCAGTTCTTC
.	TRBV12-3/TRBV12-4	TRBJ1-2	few	CASSFHGANYGYTF	TGTGCCAGCAGTTTCCACGGGGCTAACTATGGCTACACCTTC
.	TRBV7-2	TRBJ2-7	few	CASSPRQTYEQYF	TGTGCCAGCAGCCCACGGCAGACCTACGAGCAGTACTTC
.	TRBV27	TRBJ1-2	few	CASSLRAGPTTYYGYTF	TGTGCCAGCAGCCTACGGGCAGGTCCTACTACTTACTATGGCTACACCTTC
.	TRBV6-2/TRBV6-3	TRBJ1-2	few	CASSYSSNYGYTF	TGTGCCAGCAGTTACTCGTCCAACTATGGCTACACCTTC
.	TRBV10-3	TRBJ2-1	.	CAISVGGLGYNEQFF	TGTGCCATCAGTGTCGGGGGCCTAGGGTACAATGAGCAGTTCTTC
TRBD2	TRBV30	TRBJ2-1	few	CAWDGRGTSGNEQFF	TGTGCCTGGGACGGGCGGGGGACCTCCGGCAATGAGCAGTTCTTC